Below are 30 T cell receptor beta chains sequenced from a single sample in a study of blood T cell repertoires in COVID-19. Profiled with immunoSEQ multiplex PCR; TCRdb holds only in-frame clones, not every one. The repertoire holds under 85,000 clones, with roughly four fifths as singletons. Specimen: peripheral blood. The receptors come from a human donor in a cohort sampled during active COVID-19.

CDR3 nucleotides: TGTGCCAGCACCCGCAGCGCCCCAGGGTATTATTTT. This sequence encodes CASTRSAPGYYF. The gene calls are TRBV7-9 and TRBJ2-3; TRBD1 might be the D (5 bases). Germline V gene lookup returns CDR1 SEHNR and CDR2 FQNEAQ (reference sequence). The CDR3 runs to 12 residues. V lost 7 bases to trimming and J lost 15 bases, with 20 bases between them. Complete variable domain (other parts from reference TRBV7-9 and TRBJ2-3): DTGVSQNPRHKITKRGQNVTFRCDPISEHNRLYWYRQTLGQGPEFLTYFQNEAQLEKSRLLSDRFSAERPKGSFSTLEIQRTEQGDSAMYLCASTRSAPGYYFGPGTRLTVL.

This clone was counted a few times. V is TRBV6-6 and J is TRBJ1-5; D gene ambiguous. With 2 bases removed from V and 7 bases from J, the gap between germline ends came to 9 bases. The CDR3 consists of 13 residues. From germline, CDR1 is MNHNY and CDR2 SVGAGI (reference sequence). This chain's CDR3 is CASSYQEEQPQHF. The DNA of the CDR3 is TGTGCCAGCAGTTACCAGGAGGAGCAGCCCCAGCATTTT.

This clone came up once. V and J are TRBV4-2 and TRBJ2-4; 10 bases fit TRBD2. The CDR3 is made up of 19 amino acids. Germline-derived CDR1 and CDR2 are LGHNA and YNFKEQ. The junction had 12 bases not matched to a gene; V was cut back by 4 bases and J by 0 bases. The CDR3 is CASSPVSTSGDLAKNIQYF. In DNA, the CDR3 is TGTGCCAGCAGCCCCGTTAGTACTAGCGGGGACCTAGCCAAAAACATTCAGTACTTC.

The V call is TRBV24-1, the J call TRBJ2-5; 8 bases match TRBD1. Germline V gives CDR1 KGHDR, CDR2 SFDVKD. Unmatched junction bases numbered 12, after V lost 4 bases and J lost 3 bases. This CDR3 spans 17 amino acids. CDR3 coding DNA: TGTGCCACCAGTGACCAAGGACAGGGAGGCTGGGAAGAGACCCAGTACTTC. Its protein product is CATSDQGQGGWEETQYF.

The chain has TRBV25-1 and TRBJ2-7; weak D call: TRBD1 (5 bases). Trimming cost V 3 bases and J 6 bases, with 12 bases left between them. The CDR3 spans 13 residues. Per germline, CDR1 MGHDK and CDR2 SYGVNS. CDR3 nucleotides: TGTGCCAGCAGTGACCTACAGGTTGGCGAGCAGTACTTC. Protein sequence: CASSDLQVGEQYF.

This clone showed up just a few times. This sequence joins TRBV9 and TRBJ2-3; TRBD1 is a possible D gene (5 bases). Trimming stripped 0 bases from V and 3 bases from J, with 8 bases between. Germline CDR1 SGDLS, CDR2 YYNGEE. The CDR3 sequence is 14 residues long. The CDR3 DNA follows: TGTGCCAGCAGCGTAGTCCCAGGGACAGATACGCAGTATTTT. This encodes CASSVVPGTDTQYF.

The chain joins TRBV9 to TRBJ1-1; D gene unclear. The V end lost 0 bases, the J end lost 0 bases, and 3 bases lay between the germline ends. The germline V gene encodes CDR1 SGDLS and CDR2 YYNGEE. The CDR3 loop spans 13 amino acids. CDR3 sequence (DNA): TGTGCCAGCAGCGTAGTTATGAACACTGAAGCTTTCTTT. As protein: CASSVVMNTEAFF.

CDR3 sequence reads: CARPLRYPKRVNSGEKLFF. For the CDR3, the DNA is TGTGCCAGACCCCTTCGTTACCCTAAGAGGGTCAATAGCGGTGAAAAACTGTTTTTT. The chain employs TRBV19 and TRBJ1-4; D is uncertain. Germline CDR1 LNHDA, CDR2 SQIVND (reference sequence). V lost 9 bases to trimming and J lost 7 bases, with 33 bases between them. The CDR3 runs 19 residues. Supplemented by reference TRBV19 and TRBJ1-4, the full variable domain reads DGGITQSPKYLFRKEGQNVTLSCEQNLNHDAMYWYRQDPGQGLRLIYYSQIVNDFQKGDIAEGYSVSREKKESFPLTVTSAQKNPTAFYLCARPLRYPKRVNSGEKLFFGSGTQLSVL.

This clone came up a few times. The chain carries TRBV7-6 and TRBJ2-1; TRBD1 might be the D (6 bases). V gave up 2 bases and J gave up 2 bases, with 13 bases separating them. The CDR3 is made up of 16 amino acids. Germline V gene lookup returns CDR1 SGHVS and CDR2 FNYEAQ. The CDR3 region has the DNA TGTGCCAGCAGCTTATATGGGGGCCGACCCTACAATGAGCAGTTCTTC. Its translation: CASSLYGGRPYNEQFF.

V and J are TRBV5-1 and TRBJ1-1, with a possible D match to TRBD1 (5 bases). This CDR3 has 17 residues. Per the germline V gene, CDR1 is SGHRS and CDR2 is YFSETQ. V dropped 0 bases and J dropped 0 bases, with 15 bases sitting between them. Written as DNA, the CDR3 is TGCGCCAGCAGCTTGGATGGGGGGTTAACCATGAACACTGAAGCTTTCTTT. It translates to CASSLDGGLTMNTEAFF. The whole variable domain, filled in from reference TRBV5-1 and TRBJ1-1, reads KAGVTQTPRYLIKTRGQQVTLSCSPISGHRSVSWYQQTPGQGLQFLFEYFSETQRNKGNFPGRFSGRQFSNSRSEMNVSTLELGDSALYLCASSLDGGLTMNTEAFFGQGTRLTVV.

The V call is TRBV4-2, the J call TRBJ2-7; D is ambiguous. Germline-derived CDR1 and CDR2 are LGHNA and YNFKEQ. V dropped 2 bases and J dropped 5 bases, with 10 bases sitting between them. The length of the CDR3 is 13 residues. The DNA of the CDR3 is TGTGCCAGCAGCCAACCCCTGGGCGACGAGCAGTACTTC. Translated, it gives CASSQPLGDEQYF.

The V and J genes are TRBV5-1 and TRBJ1-1; no definite D call. Trimming cost V 3 bases and J 0 bases, with 12 bases left between them. The germline CDR1 and CDR2 sequences are SGHRS and YFSETQ. This CDR3 comprises 15 residues. The CDR3 DNA reads TGCGCCAGCAGCTCAAACAGTGGCATGAACACTGAAGCTTTCTTT. Translated, it gives CASSSNSGMNTEAFF.

V and J are TRBV5-4 and TRBJ1-4, with D unresolved. Germline CDR1 reads SGHNT; CDR2 reads YYREEE (reference sequence). The length of the CDR3 is 15 residues. The V end lost 1 base, the J end lost 0 bases, and 7 bases lay between the germline ends. Here the CDR3 reads CASSLSGTTNEKLFF. CDR3 DNA sequence: TGTGCCAGCAGCTTGTCGGGAACAACTAATGAAAAACTGTTTTTT.

The chain employs TRBV2 and TRBJ2-5, with 9 bases matching TRBD1. The CDR3 runs to 15 residues. Germline V lookup: CDR1 SNHLY, CDR2 FYNNEI. Trimming cost V 5 bases and J 5 bases; bases outside gene matches: 9. The CDR3 protein is CASSRGGTGSETQYF. In DNA form, the CDR3 reads TGTGCCAGCAGTAGGGGGGGGACAGGGTCGGAGACCCAGTACTTC.

V is TRBV19 and J is TRBJ2-1; 9 positions agree with TRBD2. The CDR3 extends over 15 amino acids. Germline loops: CDR1 LNHDA, CDR2 SQIVND (reference sequence). V shed 4 bases, J shed 2 bases, and the junction held 3 bases outside the gene matches. The CDR3 loop reads CASSRAGGTYNEQFF. In DNA form, the CDR3 reads TGTGCCAGTAGTAGGGCGGGGGGGACCTACAATGAGCAGTTCTTC.

V is TRBV5-1 and J is TRBJ1-3, with 11 bases matching TRBD1. The CDR3 has 16 residues. The trim removed 4 bases at V and 1 base at J, leaving 4 bases unmatched. Per the germline V gene, CDR1 is SGHRS and CDR2 is YFSETQ. The CDR3 DNA reads as TGCGCCAGCAGCCCACGGGACAGGGGGTCTGGAAACACCATATATTTT. Residues: CASSPRDRGSGNTIYF.

The chain links TRBV15 to TRBJ2-7; D remains ambiguous. Trimming removed 0 bases at V and 0 bases at J, with 12 bases between. The CDR3 extends over 16 amino acids. Germline CDR1 and CDR2: LNHNV and YYDKDF (reference sequence). The CDR3 region has the DNA TGTGCCACCAGCAGAGATCGCAGGATGAGCTCCTACGAGCAGTACTTC. This encodes CATSRDRRMSSYEQYF.

CDR3 loop: CASSSGSSYNEQFF. Here the CDR3 DNA reads TGTGCCAGCAGCTCCGGGAGCTCCTACAATGAGCAGTTCTTC. This sequence joins TRBV11-2 and TRBJ2-1; D may be TRBD2 (6 bases). CDR3 length: 14 residues. Germline V gives CDR1 SGHAT, CDR2 FQNNGV. Trimming took 4 bases from V and 0 from J, leaving 7 bases between them.

The genes are TRBV29-1 and TRBJ1-2; D is uncertain. From germline, CDR1 is SQVTM and CDR2 ANQGSEA. CDR3 length: 13 amino acids. V lost 2 bases to trimming and J lost 7 bases, with 14 bases between them. This chain's CDR3 is CSVEFGGPSGYTF. CDR3 DNA: TGCAGCGTTGAATTCGGAGGGCCAAGTGGCTACACCTTC.

The chain recombines TRBV5-1 with TRBJ1-4; no reliable D call. The CDR3 runs to 16 residues. CDR1 and CDR2 from the germline V gene are SGHRS and YFSETQ. V lost 1 base, J lost 3 bases, and 13 bases lay in between. CDR3 sequence reads: CASSLTQPRANEKLFF. The DNA for the CDR3 is TGCGCCAGCAGCTTGACACAGCCGAGGGCTAATGAAAAACTGTTTTTT.

The chain is built from TRBV29-1 and TRBJ2-2; 7 nucleotides align to TRBD1. Losses at the gene ends were 5 bases for V and 4 bases for J; bases not matched to a gene: 4. Germline-derived CDR1 and CDR2 are SQVTM and ANQGSEA. This CDR3 spans 13 amino acids. DNA for the CDR3: TGCAGCGTTACGGGACAGACCACCGGGGAGCTGTTTTTT. Its translation is CSVTGQTTGELFF.

The chain employs TRBV19 and TRBJ2-7, with unresolved D. Deletions cut 6 bases from V and 4 bases from J, with 13 bases between. Germline assignment: CDR1 LNHDA and CDR2 SQIVND (reference sequence). The CDR3 is 13 amino acids. The CDR3 DNA reads TGTGCCAGTAGGGATAGTGGAGATTACGAGCAGTACTTC. Translating gives CASRDSGDYEQYF.

The chain employs TRBV11-2 and TRBJ2-1; possibly TRBD2 for D (5 bases). The V gene's germline CDR1 is SGHAT and CDR2 FQNNGV. This CDR3 region has 13 residues. Trimming shortened V by 5 bases and J by 8 bases, and 13 bases separated the two germline ends. The CDR3 bases are TGTGCCAGCAGCCGGTGGGCAGCGGATGAGCAGTTCTTC. Protein product: CASSRWAADEQFF.

The chain employs TRBV2 and TRBJ2-7, with 11 bases matching TRBD1. With V trimmed by 6 bases and J by 7 bases, 11 bases remained unmatched. CDR3 size: 15 residues. The germline CDR1 and CDR2 sequences are SNHLY and FYNNEI. The CDR3: CASSRTGGPFQEQYF. The CDR3 nucleotides read TGTGCCAGCAGCCGGACAGGGGGCCCATTTCAGGAGCAGTACTTC.

This clone has just one count. The chain uses TRBV10-2 and TRBJ2-5; 12 nucleotides match TRBD2. CDR3 length: 14 residues. The V segment lost 5 bases and the J segment 5 bases; nucleotides outside the gene matches: 3. Germline CDR1 reads WSHSY; CDR2 reads SAAADI. CDR3 coding DNA: TGCGCCAGCAGTCTAGCGGGGGGGGTGGAGACCCAGTACTTC. As protein: CASSLAGGVETQYF.

V and J are TRBV6-5 and TRBJ2-1; TRBD2 matches 9 bases. CDR1 is MNHEY and CDR2 is SVGAGI in the germline V gene. The CDR3 consists of 14 residues. The CDR3 DNA follows: TGTGCTGGGAGCGGGGGGAGTCTATACAATGAGCAGTTCTTC. Translation: CAGSGGSLYNEQFF.

In its sample, this clone was seen a few times. The chain is built from TRBV29-1 and TRBJ2-7, with 9 bases lining up with TRBD1. The length of the CDR3 is 12 residues. From germline, CDR1 is SQVTM and CDR2 ANQGSEA. V was pared by 4 bases and J by 7 bases, with 5 bases of the junction left unmatched. CDR3 protein: CSVGDRVGEQYF. CDR3 DNA: TGCAGCGTTGGGGACAGGGTTGGGGAGCAGTACTTC.

This clone was observed once. V is TRBV28 and J is TRBJ1-2, with 8 bases matching TRBD1. J was trimmed by 6 bases and V by 6 bases; bases with no gene match: 12. Germline assignment: CDR1 MDHEN and CDR2 SYDVKM. This CDR3 is 15 amino acids long. The CDR3 here is CASRRPDRARDGYTF. The CDR3 DNA is TGTGCCAGCAGACGCCCGGACAGGGCTCGAGATGGCTACACCTTC.

The rearrangement joins TRBV27 to TRBJ1-2; TRBD1 matches 9 bases. The CDR3 runs to 16 residues. The V and J ends lost 4 bases and 4 bases, in that order; junction bases with no gene match: 10. Germline V gives CDR1 MNHEY, CDR2 SMNVEV (reference sequence). The CDR3 bases are TGTGCCAGCAGTTCAACGTACAGGGGGCGAAGCTATGGCTACACCTTC. This translates into CASSSTYRGRSYGYTF.

V is TRBV3-1 (or the pseudogene TRBV3-2) and J is TRBJ2-1, with a possible D match to TRBD2 (6 bases). The ends were cut back, 1 base at V and 8 bases at J, with 15 bases in the middle. The CDR3 covers 15 residues. Germline V gives CDR1 LGHDT, CDR2 YNNKEL (reference sequence). The CDR3 sequence: CASSQVLRGGDEQFF. For the CDR3, the DNA is TGTGCCAGCAGCCAAGTCTTAAGGGGCGGGGATGAGCAGTTCTTC.